These 24 T cell receptor beta chains were all obtained from the same sample, sequenced in a study of control samples from healthy donors and cancer patients. Clones were sequenced by immunoSEQ multiplex PCR, and TCRdb holds only the in-frame ones, with some missing. The table lists 45,000 to 60,000 clones, around 94% of them singletons, with 3.5% to 4.5% in the top ten. Sequencing was carried out using blood. These receptors all stem from a man between 25 and 39 years old in good health.

The V call is TRBV28, the J call TRBJ1-1; tentatively, D is TRBD1 (6 bases). Trimming stripped 1 base from V and 3 bases from J, with 18 bases between. Germline V gene sequence: CDR1 MDHEN, CDR2 SYDVKM. The CDR3 covers 17 residues. The DNA for the CDR3 is TGTGCCAGCAGTTTATTGCTGGACAGAACGAGGCACACTGAAGCTTTCTTT. This codes for CASSLLLDRTRHTEAFF.

CDR3 protein: CASSPGNEQFF. The CDR3 DNA is TGTGCCAGCAGCCCCGGTAATGAGCAGTTCTTC. This chain uses TRBV5-6 with TRBJ2-1; unclear D gene. CDR1 and CDR2 from the germline V gene are SGHDT and YYEEEE. This CDR3 has 11 amino acids. V shed 4 bases and J shed 7 bases, with 6 bases lying between them.

The gene calls are TRBV6-5 and TRBJ1-1; no reliable D call. The CDR3 consists of 15 residues. Germline V gives CDR1 MNHEY, CDR2 SVGAGI. Between the trimmed V and J ends, which lost 5 bases and 1 base, there was a span of 14 bases. The CDR3 DNA reads TGTGCCAGCAGTCTTCCGGCCGTGGGGAACACTGAAGCTTTCTTT. Translated: CASSLPAVGNTEAFF.

The V call is TRBV29-1, the J call TRBJ2-5; 9 nucleotides agree with TRBD2. Per germline, CDR1 SQVTM and CDR2 ANQGSEA. Trimming cost V 7 bases and J 4 bases; bases outside gene matches: 10. The length of the CDR3 is 14 residues. CDR3 sequence reads: CSAESGGLGETQYF. The DNA for the CDR3 is TGCAGCGCAGAAAGCGGGGGGTTAGGAGAGACCCAGTACTTC.

The CDR3 DNA sequence: TGTGCCAGCAGAAGAGGCGCAGGCAGTTATAGCAATCAGCCCCAGCATTTT. Translation gives CASRRGAGSYSNQPQHF. The rearrangement joins TRBV2 to TRBJ1-5; D is unclear. The CDR3 spans 17 residues. V was pared by 6 bases and J by 0 bases, with 18 bases between. Germline-derived CDR1 and CDR2 are SNHLY and FYNNEI.

This rearrangement joins TRBV27 to TRBJ2-2; D is possibly TRBD1 (5 bases). This CDR3 spans 15 amino acids. From germline, CDR1 is MNHEY and CDR2 SMNVEV (reference sequence). V was shortened by 5 bases and J by 5 bases, with 15 bases between the two germline ends. The CDR3 loop reads CASSPPQGWTGELFF. Written as DNA, the CDR3 is TGTGCCAGCAGTCCCCCCCAGGGTTGGACCGGGGAGCTGTTTTTT.

V and J are TRBV7-2 and TRBJ2-1; D remains unclear. The V gene's germline CDR1 is SGHTA and CDR2 FQGNSA. Trimming pared 3 bases from V and 4 bases from J, leaving 10 bases between. The CDR3 runs 14 residues. The CDR3 nucleotides are TGTGCCAGCAGCTTCCTGGACGGATACAATGAGCAGTTCTTC. Translating gives CASSFLDGYNEQFF. The full variable domain, completed using reference TRBV7-2 and TRBJ2-1, is GAGVSQSPSNKVTEKGKDVELRCDPISGHTALYWYRQSLGQGLEFLIYFQGNSAPDKSGLPSDRFSAERTGGSVSTLTIQRTQQEDSAVYLCASSFLDGYNEQFFGPGTRLTVL.

V gene TRBV7-2 combines with J gene TRBJ2-3; TRBD2 aligns across 15 bases. The CDR3 spans 17 residues. V gave up 2 bases and J gave up 5 bases; unmatched junction bases: 5. Germline-derived CDR1 and CDR2 are SGHTA and FQGNSA. The chain's CDR3 is CASSLTGLAGGLDTQYF. The CDR3 DNA follows: TGTGCCAGCAGCTTAACGGGACTAGCGGGGGGACTAGATACGCAGTATTTT.

The chain has TRBV19 and TRBJ2-2; D gene ambiguous. The germline V gene encodes CDR1 LNHDA and CDR2 SQIVND (reference sequence). The CDR3 has 17 amino acids. The ends were cut back, 7 bases at V and 5 bases at J, with 23 bases in the middle. CDR3 DNA: TGTGCCAGTATAGAAAGGGCCGATCGTTTGCGGACCGGGGAGCTGTTTTTT. Encoded protein: CASIERADRLRTGELFF.

This sequence joins TRBV5-1 and TRBJ2-3, with D maybe TRBD2 (5 bases). CDR3 length: 13 amino acids. V was pared by 2 bases and J by 5 bases, with 9 bases between. The germline V gene encodes CDR1 SGHRS and CDR2 YFSETQ. CDR3 DNA: TGCGCCAGCAGCTTCGAAGGGAGAGATACGCAGTATTTT. It codes for CASSFEGRDTQYF.

The CDR3 DNA reads as TGTGCCAGCAGGAGAGAGGGGGGCTCCTACGAGCAGTACTTC. As protein: CASRREGGSYEQYF. The chain is built from TRBV21-1 and TRBJ2-7. TRBV21-1 is a recognized pseudogene. The CDR3 has 14 residues.

The chain couples TRBV30 to TRBJ1-5; D is unresolved. This CDR3 comprises 16 residues. V was shortened by 0 bases and J by 5 bases, with 17 bases between the two germline ends. The germline CDR1 and CDR2 sequences are GTSNPN and SVGIG (reference sequence). Here the CDR3 DNA reads TGTGCCTGGAGTGTACAAAGGGATTGGTTCGATCAGCCCCAGCATTTT. Residues: CAWSVQRDWFDQPQHF.

V usage is TRBV10-1 and J usage is TRBJ2-1; 12 bases are shared with TRBD2. CDR1 WNHNN and CDR2 SYGVQD come from the germline V gene (reference sequence). This CDR3 comprises 19 residues. Trimming at V came to 8 bases and at J to 2 bases, leaving 16 bases not matched to a gene. In DNA form, the CDR3 reads TGCGCCAGCTCAAGCAGGGACGGTCGACTAGCGGGAGCCTACAATGAGCAGTTCTTC. Translated: CASSSRDGRLAGAYNEQFF.

V and J are TRBV11-3 and TRBJ2-1; 7 bases agree with TRBD1. J was trimmed by 5 bases and V by 0 bases; bases with no gene match: 1. CDR1 and CDR2 from the germline V gene are SGHNT and YENEEA. The CDR3 loop spans 14 amino acids. CDR3 bases: TGTGCCAGCAGCTTAGATAGGGGGCACAATGAGCAGTTCTTC. It is translated as CASSLDRGHNEQFF.

This chain connects TRBV5-5 to TRBJ2-2; D not resolved. The V and J ends lost 0 bases and 1 base respectively, with 4 bases between them. Germline V CDR1 and CDR2: SGHKS, YYEKEE (reference sequence). There are 14 residues in the CDR3. CDR3 coding DNA: TGTGCCAGCAGCTTGGTTATGAACACCGGGGAGCTGTTTTTT. This translates into CASSLVMNTGELFF.

This chain joins TRBV6-6 and TRBJ2-6; TRBD1 or TRBD2 may be the D gene (6 bases each). V dropped 4 bases and J dropped 11 bases, with 9 bases sitting between them. Germline V gene sequence: CDR1 MNHNY, CDR2 SVGAGI (reference sequence). The CDR3 length is 12 residues. The DNA of the CDR3 is TGTGCCAGCAGTTTTAGGGGGGACGTCCTGACTTTC. Translated, it gives CASSFRGDVLTF.

V usage is TRBV10-1 and J usage is TRBJ2-3; D uncertain. The CDR3 covers 13 residues. CDR1 is WNHNN and CDR2 is SYGVQD in the germline V gene (reference sequence). V lost 1 base, J lost 4 bases, and 6 bases lay in between. The CDR3 is CASSELRSDTQYF. CDR3 DNA sequence: TGCGCCAGCAGTGAGTTGAGGTCAGATACGCAGTATTTT.

The J gene is TRBJ2-3, the V gene TRBV5-1; D may match TRBD1 or TRBD2 (6 bases each). The CDR3 covers 15 residues. Germline V CDR1 and CDR2: SGHRS, YFSETQ. Deletions cut 1 base from V and 2 bases from J, with 11 bases between. CDR3 region: CASSLRGLHTDTQYF. In DNA form, the CDR3 reads TGCGCCAGCAGCTTGCGGGGGCTACACACAGATACGCAGTATTTT.

The chain couples TRBV6-1 to TRBJ2-4; 7 bases are shared with TRBD1. CDR3 length: 12 amino acids. Germline V gene sequence: CDR1 MNHNS, CDR2 SASEGT. The J segment lost 8 bases and the V segment lost 3 bases, leaving 1 base of the junction unmatched. The CDR3 reads CASSDTGDIQYF. CDR3 sequence (DNA): TGTGCCAGCAGTGATACAGGGGACATTCAGTACTTC.

The CDR3 bases are TGTGCCAGCAGTGAATCTTCCCCGGAGAGCGGCTACACCTTC. It translates to CASSESSPESGYTF. J is TRBJ1-2 and V is TRBV2; the D is unclear. The CDR3 has 14 residues. V gave up 2 bases and J gave up 8 bases, with 15 bases separating them. Germline CDR1 SNHLY, CDR2 FYNNEI.

This chain links TRBV28 with TRBJ2-1; tentatively, D is TRBD1 (6 bases). The CDR3 consists of 18 residues. V lost 5 bases and J lost 0, with 20 bases in between. The germline V gene has CDR1 MDHEN and CDR2 SYDVKM. The CDR3 loop reads CASSRRARGQSSYNEQFF. The CDR3 coding sequence is TGTGCCAGCAGTAGAAGGGCCCGAGGACAGAGCTCCTACAATGAGCAGTTCTTC. Using reference TRBV28 and TRBJ2-1 for the parts outside the CDR3, the full variable domain is DVKVTQSSRYLVKRTGEKVFLECVQDMDHENMFWYRQDPGLGLRLIYFSYDVKMKEKGDIPEGYSVSREKKERFSLILESASTNQTSMYLCASSRRARGQSSYNEQFFGPGTRLTVL.

V and J are TRBV28 and TRBJ1-3; D is possibly TRBD1 (6 bases). Germline V CDR1 and CDR2: MDHEN, SYDVKM. This CDR3 has 14 amino acids. Trimming left V 7 bases short and J 1 base short, with 11 bases between. This CDR3 reads CASTGGGSGNTIYF. For the CDR3, the DNA is TGTGCCAGCACGGGGGGCGGGTCTGGAAACACCATATATTTT.

The rearrangement joins TRBV25-1 to TRBJ1-2; 7 bases map to TRBD1. V gave up 4 bases and J gave up 13 bases; unmatched junction bases: 12. CDR1 is MGHDK and CDR2 is SYGVNS in the germline V gene. The CDR3 extends over 13 amino acids. CDR3 protein: CASSAPGGKIVTF. The CDR3 nucleotides are TGTGCCAGCAGTGCCCCAGGGGGTAAGATAGTCACCTTC.

The rearrangement links TRBV27 to TRBJ1-6; D is ambiguous. This CDR3 is built from 13 residues. V shed 3 bases and J shed 6 bases, with 6 bases lying between them. In germline, CDR1 is MNHEY, CDR2 SMNVEV (reference sequence). Here the CDR3 DNA reads TGTGCCAGCAGTTTGGACTTTAATTCACCCCTCCACTTT. Translating gives CASSLDFNSPLHF.